This T cell receptor beta chain was identified in a study of T-cell reconstitution after alpha-beta-depleted transplantation in children. Germline V gives CDR1 SGHRS, CDR2 YFSETQ. V was clipped by 4 bases and J by 5 bases; unmatched bases: 9. This CDR3 is built from 15 residues. Concerning this clonotype itself: The target antigen is unknown.

General study results and limits: A year post-transplant, T-cell counts and diversity derived mostly from newly produced T cells.

Unique molecular identifiers featured in how the TCRbeta library was prepared. TCRdb ran MiXCR on the PCR reads and lists one entry per CDR3 protein. This table has about 590,000 distinct CDR3 sequences, 10% to 15% appearing once. The clonotype originates from a male patient younger than 18 who had a stem cell transplant for acute myeloid leukemia, so the T cells may come from the graft donor. The material sequenced was PBMCs, mostly from graft donor cells, taken 360 days after TCRalphabeta/CD19-depleted stem cell transplant. The rearrangement links TRBV5-1 to TRBJ2-7; 10 nucleotides agree with TRBD2. CDR3 amino acids: CASSLGASGRNEQYF. The CDR3 coding sequence is TGCGCCAGCAGCCTGGGGGCTAGCGGGAGAAACGAGCAGTACTTC.